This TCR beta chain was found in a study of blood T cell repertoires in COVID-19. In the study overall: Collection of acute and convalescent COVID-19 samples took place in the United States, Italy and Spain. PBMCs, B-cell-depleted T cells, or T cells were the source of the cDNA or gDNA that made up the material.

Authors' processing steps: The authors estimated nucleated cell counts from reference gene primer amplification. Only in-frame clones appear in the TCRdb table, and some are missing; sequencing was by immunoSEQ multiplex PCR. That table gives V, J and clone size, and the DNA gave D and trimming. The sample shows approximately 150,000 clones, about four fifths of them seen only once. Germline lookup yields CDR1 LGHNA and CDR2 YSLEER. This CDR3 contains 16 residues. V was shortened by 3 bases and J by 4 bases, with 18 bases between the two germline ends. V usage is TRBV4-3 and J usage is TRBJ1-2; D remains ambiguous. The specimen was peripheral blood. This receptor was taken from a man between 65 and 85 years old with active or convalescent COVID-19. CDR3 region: CASSQELQRSGYGYTF. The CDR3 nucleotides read TGCGCCAGCAGCCAGGAGTTACAAAGAAGCGGCTATGGCTACACCTTC.